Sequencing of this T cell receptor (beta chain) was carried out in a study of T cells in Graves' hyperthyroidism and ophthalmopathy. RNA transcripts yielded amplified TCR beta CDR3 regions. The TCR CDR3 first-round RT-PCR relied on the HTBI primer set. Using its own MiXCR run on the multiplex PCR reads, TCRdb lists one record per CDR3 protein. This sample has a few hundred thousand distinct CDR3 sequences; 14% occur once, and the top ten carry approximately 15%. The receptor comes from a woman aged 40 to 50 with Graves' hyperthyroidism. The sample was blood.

CDR3 sequence: CASSLGGGVYNEQFF. CDR3 DNA: TGTGCCAGCAGCTTGGGGGGCGGGGTCTACAATGAGCAGTTCTTC. V gene TRBV5-4 combines with J gene TRBJ2-1, with D perhaps TRBD2 (6 bases). The germline V gene has CDR1 SGHNT and CDR2 YYREEE (reference sequence). Trimming took off 0 bases at V and 3 bases at J, with 10 bases between the two ends. This CDR3 is built from 15 residues. The full variable domain, completed using reference TRBV5-4 and TRBJ2-1, is ETGVTQSPTHLIKTRGQQVTLRCSSQSGHNTVSWYQQALGQGPQFIFQYYREEENGRGNFPPRFSGLQFPNYSSELNVNALELDDSALYLCASSLGGGVYNEQFFGPGTRLTVL.